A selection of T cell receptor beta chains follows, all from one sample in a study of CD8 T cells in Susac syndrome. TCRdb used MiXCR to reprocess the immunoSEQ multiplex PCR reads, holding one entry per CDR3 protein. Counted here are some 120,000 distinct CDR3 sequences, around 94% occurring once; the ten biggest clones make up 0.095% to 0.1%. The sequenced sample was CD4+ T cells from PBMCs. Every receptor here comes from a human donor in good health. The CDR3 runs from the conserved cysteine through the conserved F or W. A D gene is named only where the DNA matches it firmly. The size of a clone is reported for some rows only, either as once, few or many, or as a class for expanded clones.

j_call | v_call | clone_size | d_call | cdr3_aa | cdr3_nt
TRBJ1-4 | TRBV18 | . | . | CASSATRANEKLFF | TGTGCCAGCTCAGCGACAAGGGCTAATGAAAAACTGTTTTTT
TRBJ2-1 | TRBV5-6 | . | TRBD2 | CASSLLSGDYNEQFF | TGTGCCAGCAGCTTGCTGAGCGGGGACTACAATGAGCAGTTCTTC
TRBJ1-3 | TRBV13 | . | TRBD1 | CASSLVGQGTGNTIYF | TGTGCCAGCAGCTTAGTGGGACAGGGGACTGGAAACACCATATATTTT
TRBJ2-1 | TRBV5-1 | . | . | CASSFRGRGNEQFF | TGCGCCAGCAGCTTCCGCGGCCGGGGGAATGAGCAGTTCTTC
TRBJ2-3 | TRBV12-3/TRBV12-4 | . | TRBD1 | CASSRQTGGTDTQYF | TGTGCCAGCAGTCGCCAGACAGGGGGAACAGATACGCAGTATTTT
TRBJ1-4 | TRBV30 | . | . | CAWSVRRSNEKLFF | TGTGCCTGGAGTGTACGGAGGTCTAATGAAAAACTGTTTTTT
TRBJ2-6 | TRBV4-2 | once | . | CASSQDWSAGPGSGANVLTF | TGTGCCAGCAGCCAAGATTGGTCGGCGGGCCCAGGATCTGGGGCCAACGTCCTGACTTTC
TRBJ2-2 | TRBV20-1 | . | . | CSARDSGTTNTGELFF | TGCAGTGCTAGAGATTCGGGGACCACAAACACCGGGGAGCTGTTTTTT
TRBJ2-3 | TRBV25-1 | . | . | CASRVLDTQYF | TGTGCCAGCAGAGTTTTAGATACGCAGTATTTT
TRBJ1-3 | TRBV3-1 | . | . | CASSQDPGELGNTIYF | TGTGCCAGCAGCCAAGATCCCGGGGAACTTGGAAACACCATATATTTT
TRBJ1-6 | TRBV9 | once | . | CASSVGTAGGSPLHF | TGTGCCAGCAGCGTCGGGACGGCGGGTGGTTCACCCCTCCACTTT
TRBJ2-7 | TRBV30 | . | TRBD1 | CAWSVMGQGTYEQYF | TGTGCCTGGAGTGTAATGGGACAGGGAACCTACGAGCAGTACTTC
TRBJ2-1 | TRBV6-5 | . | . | CASSYADNHYNEQFF | TGTGCCAGCAGTTACGCAGACAACCACTACAATGAGCAGTTCTTC
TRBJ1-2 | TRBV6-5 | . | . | CASSLGGGARYGYTF | TGTGCCAGCAGCCTAGGGGGGGGCGCTAGGTATGGCTACACCTTC
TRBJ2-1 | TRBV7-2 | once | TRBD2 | CASSLSRLAGGPYNEQFF | TGTGCCAGCAGCTTATCTCGACTAGCGGGAGGGCCCTACAATGAGCAGTTCTTC
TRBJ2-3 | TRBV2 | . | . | CASKEATDTQYF | TGTGCCAGCAAGGAGGCTACCGATACGCAGTATTTT
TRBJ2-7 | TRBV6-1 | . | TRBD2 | CANTGGLAGVSAYEQYF | TGTGCCAACACCGGTGGGCTAGCGGGAGTATCCGCCTACGAGCAGTACTTC
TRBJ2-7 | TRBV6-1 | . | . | CASSRSVDTYEQYF | TGTGCCAGCAGCCGCAGCGTAGATACCTACGAGCAGTACTTC